The text below deals with one T cell receptor beta chain. Its antigen is not known. From germline, CDR1 is SGDLS and CDR2 YYNGEE. The CDR3 contains 13 residues. Trimming took 4 bases from V and 8 from J, leaving 14 bases between them. This entry is derived from a study of T cell responses to AZD1222 COVID-19 vaccine. Study-level results: Regions 160-218 and 743-854 dominated among vaccine-associated CD4 TCRs spanning spike. White British people made up most donors, females outnumbered males, and clonal diversity was possibly underestimated. Unmutated regions of variants are reportedly targeted by nearly half of spike-specific TCRs.

Clones were read by immunoSEQ multiplex PCR, and TCRdb kept only the in-frame ones, dropping some. The repertoire holds 84,000 or so clones, with approximately 86% as singletons. The sequenced sample was peripheral blood, obtained on day 0 of AZD1222 vaccination. The V and J genes are TRBV9 and TRBJ2-3, with D hard to call. This clonotype was sampled from an adult in good health. CDR3 sequence reads: CASSLSDPPTQYF. Here the CDR3 DNA reads TGTGCCAGCAGCCTCTCGGACCCACCTACGCAGTATTTT.